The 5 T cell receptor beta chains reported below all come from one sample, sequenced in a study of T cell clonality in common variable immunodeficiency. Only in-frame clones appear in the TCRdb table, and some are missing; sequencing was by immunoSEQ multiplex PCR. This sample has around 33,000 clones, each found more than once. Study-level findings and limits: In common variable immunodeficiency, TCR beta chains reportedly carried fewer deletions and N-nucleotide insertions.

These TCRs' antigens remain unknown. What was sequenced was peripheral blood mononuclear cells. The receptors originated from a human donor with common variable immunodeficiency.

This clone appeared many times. Partial CDR3 DNA: TGTGCCAGCAGTCAGGGGACGGCTAGCACAGATACG. Protein sequence: CASSQGTASTDT. The CDR3 as a whole reads CASSQGTASTDTQYF. The chain recombines TRBV28 with TRBJ2-3, with D possibly being TRBD1 (6 bases). The CDR3 end is not reached by the read, which stops 3 residues before it; the germline J gene fills it in. Germline V lookup: CDR1 MDHEN, CDR2 SYDVKM. The CDR3 has 15 residues. V was clipped by 5 bases and J by 0 bases, with 12 bases between them.

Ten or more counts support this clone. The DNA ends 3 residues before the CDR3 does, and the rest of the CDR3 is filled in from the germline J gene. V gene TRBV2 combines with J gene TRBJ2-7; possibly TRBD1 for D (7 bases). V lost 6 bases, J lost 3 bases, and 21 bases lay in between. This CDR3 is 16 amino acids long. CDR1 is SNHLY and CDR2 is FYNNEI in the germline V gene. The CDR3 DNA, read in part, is TGTGCCAGCAGGGGGGGAATTTGGACAGGACACTACGAG. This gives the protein CASRGGIWTGHYE. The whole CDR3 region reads CASRGGIWTGHYEQYF.

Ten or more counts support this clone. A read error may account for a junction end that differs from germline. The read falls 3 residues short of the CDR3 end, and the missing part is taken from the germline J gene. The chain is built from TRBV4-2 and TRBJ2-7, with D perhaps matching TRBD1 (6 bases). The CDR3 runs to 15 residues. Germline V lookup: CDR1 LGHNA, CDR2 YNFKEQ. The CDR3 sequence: CASSQVRDISYEQYF. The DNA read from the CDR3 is TGCGCCAGCAGCCAAGTCCGGGACATCTCCTACGAG.

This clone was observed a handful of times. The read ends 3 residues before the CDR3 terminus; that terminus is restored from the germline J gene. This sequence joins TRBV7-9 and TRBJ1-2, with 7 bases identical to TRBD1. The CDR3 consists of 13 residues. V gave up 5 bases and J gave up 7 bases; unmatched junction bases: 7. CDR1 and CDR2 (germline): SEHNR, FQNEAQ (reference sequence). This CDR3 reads CASSPTGEVGYTF. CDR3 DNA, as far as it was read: TGTGCCAGCAGCCCTACAGGGGAGGTTGGC. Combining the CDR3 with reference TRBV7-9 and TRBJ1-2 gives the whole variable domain DTGVSQNPRHKITKRGQNVTFRCDPISEHNRLYWYRQTLGQGPEFLTYFQNEAQLEKSRLLSDRFSAERPKGSFSTLEIQRTEQGDSAMYLCASSPTGEVGYTFGSGTRLTVV.

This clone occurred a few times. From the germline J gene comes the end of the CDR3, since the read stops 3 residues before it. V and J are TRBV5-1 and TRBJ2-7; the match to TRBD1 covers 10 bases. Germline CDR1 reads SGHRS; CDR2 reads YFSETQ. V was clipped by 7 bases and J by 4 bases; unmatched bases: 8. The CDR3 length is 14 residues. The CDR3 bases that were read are TGCGCCAGCGCTTCGGACAGGGGGGGATACGAG. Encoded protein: CASASDRGGYE. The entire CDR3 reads CASASDRGGYEQYF. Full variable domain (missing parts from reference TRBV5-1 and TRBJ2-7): KAGVTQTPRYLIKTRGQQVTLSCSPISGHRSVSWYQQTPGQGLQFLFEYFSETQRNKGNFPGRFSGRQFSNSRSEMNVSTLELGDSALYLCASASDRGGYEQYFGPGTRLTVT.